The following is a TCR beta chain sequence with its context. What it recognizes is unknown. The data originate from a study of CD4 T cells in relation to SARS-CoV-2 and coronaviruses. Clones were read by immunoSEQ multiplex PCR, and TCRdb kept only the in-frame ones, dropping some. The sample records some 35,000 clones, roughly 85% being singletons. CDR3 length: 15 residues. Germline lookup yields CDR1 KGHSH and CDR2 LQKENI. V was shortened by 3 bases and J by 7 bases, with 18 bases between the two germline ends. The J gene is TRBJ1-1, the V gene TRBV18; D is ambiguous. This receptor was taken from an adult with COVID-19. Source material: naive CD4+ T cells from PBMCs, cultured in vitro. Subset specified: naive CD4+ T cells isolated by negative enrichment. CDR3 loop: CASSPSMGHESEAFF. Here the CDR3 DNA reads TGTGCCAGCTCACCCAGCATGGGCCACGAGAGTGAAGCTTTCTTT. The full variable domain, in which reference TRBV18 and TRBJ1-1 provide the parts outside the CDR3, is NAGVMQNPRHLVRRRGQEARLRCSPMKGHSHVYWYRQLPEEGLKFMVYLQKENIIDESGMPKERFSAEFPKEGPSILRIQQVVRGDSAAYFCASSPSMGHESEAFFGQGTRLTVV.